The rows below give T cell receptor beta chains drawn from one sample of a study of blood T cell repertoires in COVID-19. Here immunoSEQ multiplex PCR was the method, and the copy in TCRdb shows in-frame clones only, minus some. Seen here are around 280,000 clones, approximately 86% observed once, and the top ten hold about 1.2%. Sequences were obtained from peripheral blood. These receptors came from a man in his 70s with acute or convalescent COVID-19. Both conserved end residues are part of each CDR3.

J gene: TRBJ2-2; CDR3 length: 13; V gene: TRBV3-1/TRBV3-2; CDR3 protein: CASSRRETGELFF
J gene: TRBJ1-1; CDR3 length: 16; V gene: TRBV27; CDR3 protein: CASSFRSTGLNTEAFF
J gene: TRBJ1-4; CDR3 length: 14; V gene: TRBV7-9; CDR3 protein: CASSFGQGAEKLFF
J gene: TRBJ2-1; CDR3 length: 18; V gene: TRBV4-2; CDR3 protein: CASSQVSLAGGYYNEQFF
J gene: TRBJ2-3; CDR3 length: 17; V gene: TRBV5-1; CDR3 protein: CASSYQTSGRGTDTQYF
J gene: TRBJ1-6; CDR3 length: 13; V gene: TRBV2; CDR3 protein: CASSELQGTLLHF
J gene: TRBJ1-5; CDR3 length: 13; V gene: TRBV30; CDR3 protein: CAWRGQGGQPQHF
J gene: TRBJ2-3; CDR3 length: 15; V gene: TRBV3-1/TRBV3-2; CDR3 protein: CASTETSGATDTQYF
J gene: TRBJ2-1; CDR3 length: 13; V gene: TRBV5-1; CDR3 protein: CASGGSRSGEQFF
J gene: TRBJ2-7; CDR3 length: 9; V gene: TRBV10-1; CDR3 protein: CASIPSEYF
J gene: TRBJ1-5; CDR3 length: 15; V gene: TRBV6-5; CDR3 protein: CASSYRGGSNQPQHF
J gene: TRBJ1-5; CDR3 length: 13; V gene: TRBV18; CDR3 protein: CASSLTDDQPQHF
J gene: TRBJ1-5; CDR3 length: 13; V gene: TRBV7-2; CDR3 protein: CASSPDRDQPQHF
J gene: TRBJ1-1; CDR3 length: 13; V gene: TRBV10-3; CDR3 protein: CAISREEGTEAFF
J gene: TRBJ1-1; CDR3 length: 13; V gene: TRBV7-9; CDR3 protein: CASSRDMNTEAFF
J gene: TRBJ2-7; CDR3 length: 16; V gene: TRBV6-5; CDR3 protein: CASSYSIGTGVVEQYF
J gene: TRBJ1-3; CDR3 length: 16; V gene: TRBV21-1; CDR3 protein: CASSKIRGPGGNTIYF
J gene: TRBJ1-6; CDR3 length: 18; V gene: TRBV11-2; CDR3 protein: CASSLDRRRSTYNSPLHF
J gene: TRBJ1-1; CDR3 length: 15; V gene: TRBV15; CDR3 protein: CATSGESGMNTEAFF
J gene: TRBJ1-4; CDR3 length: 16; V gene: TRBV5-4; CDR3 protein: CASSLDSGTGNEKLFF
J gene: TRBJ2-7; CDR3 length: 17; V gene: TRBV5-4; CDR3 protein: CASSFFPSGGPTYEQYF
J gene: TRBJ2-5; CDR3 length: 12; V gene: TRBV19; CDR3 protein: CASSMGQGTQYF
J gene: TRBJ2-7; CDR3 length: 15; V gene: TRBV3-1/TRBV3-2; CDR3 protein: CASTPSGSTNHEQYF
J gene: TRBJ1-2; CDR3 length: 12; V gene: TRBV12-3/TRBV12-4; CDR3 protein: CASTRGGLGYTF
J gene: TRBJ1-6; CDR3 length: 15; V gene: TRBV11-2; CDR3 protein: CASSFRGSYNSPLHF
J gene: TRBJ2-1; CDR3 length: 17; V gene: TRBV2; CDR3 protein: CASSQIARDKTLNEQFF
J gene: TRBJ1-1; CDR3 length: 12; V gene: TRBV5-1; CDR3 protein: CASRPGDTEAFF
J gene: TRBJ1-2; CDR3 length: 16; V gene: TRBV4-2; CDR3 protein: CASSLQTTGDAYGYTF
J gene: TRBJ2-7; CDR3 length: 15; V gene: TRBV28; CDR3 protein: CASYPRRRYSYEQYF
J gene: TRBJ1-2; CDR3 length: 13; V gene: TRBV7-3; CDR3 protein: CASSSYGGSGYTF
J gene: TRBJ2-2; CDR3 length: 17; V gene: TRBV24-1; CDR3 protein: CATSDTTSGRVTGELFF